What follows are 8 T cell receptor beta chains derived from one specimen sequenced in a study of blood T cell repertoires in COVID-19. TCRdb keeps only in-frame clones here, not all; method: immunoSEQ multiplex PCR. The sample records 200,000 to 250,000 clones, roughly 89% being singletons. Input material: PBMCs or T cells enriched from blood (not recorded which). These receptors came from a young man with acute COVID-19.

The V gene is TRBV13, the J gene TRBJ2-7; 11 bases fit TRBD1. The CDR3 has 18 amino acids. CDR1 is PRHDT, CDR2 FYEKMQ, per germline (reference sequence). Trimming at V came to 3 bases and at J to 0 bases, leaving 10 bases not matched to a gene. CDR3 in amino acids: CASSFWDRGRVSSYEQYF. CDR3 sequence (DNA): TGTGCCAGCAGCTTTTGGGACAGGGGGAGGGTTAGCTCCTACGAGCAGTACTTC.

The gene calls are TRBV7-9 and TRBJ2-1; D is uncertain. Germline V lookup: CDR1 SEHNR, CDR2 FQNEAQ (reference sequence). The CDR3 sequence is 16 residues long. V was pared by 1 base and J by 7 bases, with 17 bases between. The CDR3 is CASSLVRASVGNEQFF. Here the CDR3 DNA reads TGTGCCAGCAGCTTAGTCAGAGCGTCTGTGGGTAATGAGCAGTTCTTC.

This clone occurred once. This chain connects TRBV5-1 to TRBJ2-2; 10 nucleotides align to TRBD2. The CDR3 is 17 residues long. Germline lookup yields CDR1 SGHRS and CDR2 YFSETQ. J lost 0 bases, V lost 0 bases, and 2 bases had no gene match. CDR3 coding DNA: TGCGCCAGCAGCTTGGAAGCGGGAGGGCCGAACACCGGGGAGCTGTTTTTT. This translates into CASSLEAGGPNTGELFF.

The chain is built from TRBV4-2 and TRBJ2-3; 8 bases map to TRBD1. The length of the CDR3 is 17 residues. The ends lost 0 bases at V and 4 bases at J; junction bases unmatched: 9. Germline-derived CDR1 and CDR2 are LGHNA and YNFKEQ. The CDR3: CASSQESPGTGADTQYF. The CDR3 nucleotides are TGTGCCAGCAGCCAAGAGAGTCCCGGGACAGGTGCAGATACGCAGTATTTT.

The V gene is TRBV3-1 (or the pseudogene TRBV3-2), the J gene TRBJ2-5; TRBD1 matches 7 bases. The CDR3 is 15 residues long. The germline V gene has CDR1 LGHDT and CDR2 YNNKEL (reference sequence). V gave up 4 bases and J gave up 2 bases; unmatched junction bases: 7. DNA for the CDR3: TGTGCCAGCAGCCGCCCTGAGGGGGCACAAGAGACCCAGTACTTC. Amino acid sequence: CASSRPEGAQETQYF.

V usage is TRBV19 and J usage is TRBJ2-2, with a tentative D call TRBD2 (5 bases). The V end lost 3 bases, the J end lost 4 bases, and 12 bases lay between the germline ends. CDR1 and CDR2 (germline): LNHDA, SQIVND (reference sequence). CDR3 length: 15 residues. In DNA, the CDR3 is TGTGCCAGTAGTATTTCACTAGTGGTCACCGGGGAGCTGTTTTTT. Protein: CASSISLVVTGELFF.

This clone occurred once. The CDR3 nucleotides read TGTGCCAGCAGCAAACGGGACAGCTCCTACAATGAGCAGTTCTTC. Its translation: CASSKRDSSYNEQFF. The rearrangement links TRBV7-9 to TRBJ2-1, with 7 bases aligning to TRBD1. V shed 5 bases and J 0 bases; nucleotides not matched to a gene: 4. Germline V gives CDR1 SEHNR, CDR2 FQNEAQ (reference sequence). The CDR3 extends over 15 amino acids.

This chain joins TRBV28 and TRBJ1-1, with TRBD1 as a possible D gene (6 bases). V lost 7 bases to trimming and J lost 5 bases, with 14 bases between them. Per germline, CDR1 MDHEN and CDR2 SYDVKM. The CDR3 loop spans 13 amino acids. The CDR3 region has the DNA TGTGCCAGCACCCTACAGGGAATTACTGAAGCTTTCTTT. Its protein is CASTLQGITEAFF.